The rows below give T cell receptor beta chains drawn from one sample of a study of T cells after yellow fever vaccination. TCRdb ran MiXCR on the 5' RACE reads and lists one entry per CDR3 protein. The repertoire holds 350,000 to 450,000 distinct CDR3 sequences, roughly a sixth seen once, with over 15% in the top ten. The sample in question was PBMCs, obtained before the yellow fever booster vaccination. The source is a man between 18 and 29 years old who received the YFV17D yellow fever vaccine. Each CDR3 is given with its conserved first and last residue. The D gene is left open where the match is weak. Not all rows give a size; the values are once, few, many and, for expanded clones, a class.

j_call d_call v_call clone_size cdr3_nt cdr3_aa
TRBJ2-5 . TRBV3-1 . TGTGCCAGCAGCCCTGTCAGCGGAGAGACCCAGTACTTC CASSPVSGETQYF
TRBJ1-5 . TRBV2 . TGTGCCAGCAGGTCGACAGGAGAGAGCAATCAGCCCCAGCATTTT CASRSTGESNQPQHF
TRBJ2-1 TRBD2 TRBV2 . TGTGCCAGCAGTGTTGGGCGGGGGTACAATGAGCAGTTCTTC CASSVGRGYNEQFF
TRBJ2-2 TRBD2 TRBV6-1 . TGTGCCAGCAGTGGACCCTGGGACGGGAGGTCTACCGGGGAGCTGTTTTTT CASSGPWDGRSTGELFF
TRBJ1-1 . TRBV5-1 . TGCGCCAGCAGCTTGGGTCTGGGGACAACTGAAGCTTTCTTT CASSLGLGTTEAFF
TRBJ2-1 TRBD1 TRBV7-8 few TGTGCCAGCAGCTCCCTTCAGGGGGCCGACAATGAGCAGTTCTTC CASSSLQGADNEQFF
TRBJ2-3 TRBD1 TRBV7-9 many TGTGCCAGCGGCAGGTCGGGACAGATAATTAGCACAGATACGCAGTATTTT CASGRSGQIISTDTQYF
TRBJ2-1 . TRBV2 . TGTGCCAGCAGTGAGCCTAGCTACAATGAGCAGTTCTTC CASSEPSYNEQFF
TRBJ2-1 TRBD1 TRBV20-1 few TGCAGTGCTAGAGCGCTTACTCCGGGACAGGGGGGGAATGAGCAGTTCTTC CSARALTPGQGGNEQFF
TRBJ2-3 TRBD1 TRBV11-2 few TGTGCCAGCAGCTTAAAACGGGACAGGGGGAGCACAGATACGCAGTATTTT CASSLKRDRGSTDTQYF
TRBJ2-3 . TRBV12-3/TRBV12-4 few TGTGCCAGCAGTTACGTTGCAGCCGGAGTTACGCAGTATTTT CASSYVAAGVTQYF
TRBJ1-2 . TRBV20-1 few TGCAGTGCCCCCCCCCAGGCCCGCTATGGCTACACCTTC CSAPPQARYGYTF
TRBJ2-1 TRBD2 TRBV6-2/TRBV6-3 . TGTGCCAGCACCACCACTAGCGGGCGGCAGTTCTTC CASTTTSGRQFF
TRBJ2-3 . TRBV6-5 many TGTGCCAGCGGGGGCTCTACAGATACGCAGTATTTT CASGGSTDTQYF
TRBJ1-2 . TRBV5-1 . TGCGCCAGCAGCTTGATGCCGGGAGGGACTAACTATGGCTACACCTTC CASSLMPGGTNYGYTF
TRBJ1-4 . TRBV3-1 . TGTGCCAGCAGCCATCGGGCGGGGGGCGCCGCTAATGAAAAACTGTTTTTT CASSHRAGGAANEKLFF
TRBJ2-5 . TRBV15 few TGTGCCACCAGCTCTTGGCGAGGAGGGCAAGAGACCCAGTACTTC CATSSWRGGQETQYF
TRBJ2-5 . TRBV24-1 few TGTGCCACCAGTGACTCGTACCAAGAGACCCAGTACTTC CATSDSYQETQYF
TRBJ2-1 TRBD1 TRBV5-1 . TGCGCCAGCAGCTTGGGGGTTGGGGCAGGGGGCGATGAGCAGTTCTTC CASSLGVGAGGDEQFF
TRBJ2-3 TRBD2 TRBV24-1 many TGTGCCACCAGCGAAGCCGGGACTATGCACACAGATACGCAGTATTTT CATSEAGTMHTDTQYF
TRBJ2-3 . TRBV27 few TGTGCCAGCAGTTTAATGAGGTCAGATACGCAGTATTTT CASSLMRSDTQYF
TRBJ2-3 TRBD1 TRBV6-2/TRBV6-3 . TGTGCCAGCAGTTATACCCCAGCGGACAGGTTCACAGATACGCAGTATTTT CASSYTPADRFTDTQYF